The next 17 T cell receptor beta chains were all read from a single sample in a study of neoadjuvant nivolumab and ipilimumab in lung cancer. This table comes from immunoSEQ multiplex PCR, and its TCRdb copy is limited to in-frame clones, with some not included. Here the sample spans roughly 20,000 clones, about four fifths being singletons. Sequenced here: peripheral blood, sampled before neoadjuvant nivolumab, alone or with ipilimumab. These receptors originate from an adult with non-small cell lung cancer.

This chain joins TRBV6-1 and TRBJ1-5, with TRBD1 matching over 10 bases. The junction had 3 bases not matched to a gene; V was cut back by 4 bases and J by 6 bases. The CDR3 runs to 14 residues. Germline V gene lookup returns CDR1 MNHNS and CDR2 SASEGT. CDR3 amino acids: CASSGGQGSQPQHF. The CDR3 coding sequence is TGTGCCAGCAGTGGGGGACAGGGGAGTCAGCCCCAGCATTTT.

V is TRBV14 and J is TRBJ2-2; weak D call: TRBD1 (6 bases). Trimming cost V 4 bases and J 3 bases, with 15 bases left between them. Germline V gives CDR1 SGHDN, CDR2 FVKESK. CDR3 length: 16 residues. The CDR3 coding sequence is TGTGCCAGCAGCCCGATGTCCGGGACACACACCGGGGAGCTGTTTTTT. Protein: CASSPMSGTHTGELFF. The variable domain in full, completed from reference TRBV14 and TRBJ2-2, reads EAGVTQFPSHSVIEKGQTVTLRCDPISGHDNLYWYRRVMGKEIKFLLHFVKESKQDESGMPNNRFLAERTGGTYSTLKVQPAELEDSGVYFCASSPMSGTHTGELFFGEGSRLTVL.

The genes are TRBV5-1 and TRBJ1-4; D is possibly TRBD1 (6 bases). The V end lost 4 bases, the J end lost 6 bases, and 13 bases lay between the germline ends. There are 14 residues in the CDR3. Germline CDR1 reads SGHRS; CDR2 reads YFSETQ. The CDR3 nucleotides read TGCGCCAGCAGCACTTGGACAGACCATGAAAAACTGTTTTTT. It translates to CASSTWTDHEKLFF.

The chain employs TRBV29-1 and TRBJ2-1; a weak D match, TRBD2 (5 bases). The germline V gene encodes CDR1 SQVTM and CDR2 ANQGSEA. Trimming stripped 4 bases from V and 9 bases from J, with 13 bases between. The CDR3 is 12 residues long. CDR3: CSVGPGEGEQFF. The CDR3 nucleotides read TGCAGCGTTGGTCCCGGGGAAGGTGAGCAGTTCTTC.

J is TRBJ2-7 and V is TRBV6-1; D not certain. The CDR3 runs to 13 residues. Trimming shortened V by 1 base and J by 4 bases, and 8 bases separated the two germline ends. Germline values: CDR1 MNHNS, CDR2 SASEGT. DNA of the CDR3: TGTGCCAGCAGTGAAGTTTTACAGTACGAGCAGTACTTC. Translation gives CASSEVLQYEQYF.

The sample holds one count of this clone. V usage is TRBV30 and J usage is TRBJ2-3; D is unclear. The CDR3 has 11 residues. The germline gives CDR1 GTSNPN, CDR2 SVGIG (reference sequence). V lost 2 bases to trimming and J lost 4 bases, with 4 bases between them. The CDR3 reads CAWSRPDTQYF. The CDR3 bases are TGTGCCTGGAGTCGGCCAGATACGCAGTATTTT.

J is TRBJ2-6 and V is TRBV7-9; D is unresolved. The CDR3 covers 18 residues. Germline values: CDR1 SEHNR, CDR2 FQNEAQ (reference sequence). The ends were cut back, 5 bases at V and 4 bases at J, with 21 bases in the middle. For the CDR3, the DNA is TGTGCCAGCAGCCCGGACCTACGCGGAGCAGACGGGGCCAACGTCCTGACTTTC. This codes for CASSPDLRGADGANVLTF. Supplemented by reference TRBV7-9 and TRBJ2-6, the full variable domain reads DTGVSQNPRHKITKRGQNVTFRCDPISEHNRLYWYRQTLGQGPEFLTYFQNEAQLEKSRLLSDRFSAERPKGSFSTLEIQRTEQGDSAMYLCASSPDLRGADGANVLTFGAGSRLTVL.

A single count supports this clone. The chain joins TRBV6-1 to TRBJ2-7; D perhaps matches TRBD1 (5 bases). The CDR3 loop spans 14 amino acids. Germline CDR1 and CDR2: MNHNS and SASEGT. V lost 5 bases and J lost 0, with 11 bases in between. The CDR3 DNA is TGTGCCAGCAGTCTGACAGTCTTCTCCTACGAGCAGTACTTC. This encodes CASSLTVFSYEQYF.

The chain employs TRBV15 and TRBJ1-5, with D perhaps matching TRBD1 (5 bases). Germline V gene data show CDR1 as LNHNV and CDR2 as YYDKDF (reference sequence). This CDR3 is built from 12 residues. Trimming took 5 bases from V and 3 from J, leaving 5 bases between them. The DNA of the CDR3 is TGTGCCACCAGCGGACACAATCAGCCCCAGCATTTT. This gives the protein CATSGHNQPQHF. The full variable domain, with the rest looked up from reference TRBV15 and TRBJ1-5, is DAMVIQNPRYQVTQFGKPVTLSCSQTLNHNVMYWYQQKSSQAPKLLFHYYDKDFNNEADTPDNFQSRRPNTSFCFLDIRSPGLGDTAMYLCATSGHNQPQHFGDGTRLSIL.

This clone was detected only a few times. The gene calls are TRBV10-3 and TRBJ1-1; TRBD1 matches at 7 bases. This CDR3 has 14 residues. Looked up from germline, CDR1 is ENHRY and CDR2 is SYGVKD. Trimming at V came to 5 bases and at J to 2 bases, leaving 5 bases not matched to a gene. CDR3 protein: CAISTRGSNTEAFF. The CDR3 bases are TGTGCCATCAGTACCAGGGGGAGCAACACTGAAGCTTTCTTT.

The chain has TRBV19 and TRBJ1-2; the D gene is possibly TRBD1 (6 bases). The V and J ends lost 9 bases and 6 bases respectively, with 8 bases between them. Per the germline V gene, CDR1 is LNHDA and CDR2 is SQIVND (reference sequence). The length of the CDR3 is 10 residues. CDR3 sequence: CASRGNGYTF. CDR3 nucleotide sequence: TGTGCCAGCAGGGGAAATGGCTACACCTTC. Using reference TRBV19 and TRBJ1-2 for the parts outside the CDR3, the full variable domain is DGGITQSPKYLFRKEGQNVTLSCEQNLNHDAMYWYRQDPGQGLRLIYYSQIVNDFQKGDIAEGYSVSREKKESFPLTVTSAQKNPTAFYLCASRGNGYTFGSGTRLTVV.

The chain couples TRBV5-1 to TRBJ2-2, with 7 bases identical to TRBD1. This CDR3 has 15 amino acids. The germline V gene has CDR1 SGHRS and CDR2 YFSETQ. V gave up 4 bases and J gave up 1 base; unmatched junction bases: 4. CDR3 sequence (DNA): TGCGCCAGCAGCGGGACAGACCTGAACACCGGGGAGCTGTTTTTT. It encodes CASSGTDLNTGELFF.

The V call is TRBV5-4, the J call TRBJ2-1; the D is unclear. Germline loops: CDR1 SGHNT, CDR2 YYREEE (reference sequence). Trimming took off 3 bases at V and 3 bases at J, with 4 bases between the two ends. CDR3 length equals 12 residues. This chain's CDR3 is CASSYDYNEQFF. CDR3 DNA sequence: TGTGCCAGCAGCTACGACTACAATGAGCAGTTCTTC. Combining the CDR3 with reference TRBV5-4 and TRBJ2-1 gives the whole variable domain ETGVTQSPTHLIKTRGQQVTLRCSSQSGHNTVSWYQQALGQGPQFIFQYYREEENGRGNFPPRFSGLQFPNYSSELNVNALELDDSALYLCASSYDYNEQFFGPGTRLTVL.

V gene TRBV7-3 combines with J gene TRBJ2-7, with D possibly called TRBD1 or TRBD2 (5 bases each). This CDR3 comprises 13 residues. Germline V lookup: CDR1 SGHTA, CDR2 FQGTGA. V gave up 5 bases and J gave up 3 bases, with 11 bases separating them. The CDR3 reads CASSRDQDYEQYF. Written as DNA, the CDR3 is TGTGCCAGCAGCCGGGACCAAGACTACGAGCAGTACTTC. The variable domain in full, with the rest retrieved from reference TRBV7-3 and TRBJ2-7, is GAGVSQTPSNKVTEKGKYVELRCDPISGHTALYWYRQSLGQGPEFLIYFQGTGAADDSGLPNDRFFAVRPEGSVSTLKIQRTERGDSAVYLCASSRDQDYEQYFGPGTRLTVT.

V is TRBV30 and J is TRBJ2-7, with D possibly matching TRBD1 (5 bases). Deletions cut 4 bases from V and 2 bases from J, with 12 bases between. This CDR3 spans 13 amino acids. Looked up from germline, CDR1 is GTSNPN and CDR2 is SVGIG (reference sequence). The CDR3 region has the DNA TGTGCCTGGAAAAGTAGGGGAACCTACGAGCAGTACTTC. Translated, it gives CAWKSRGTYEQYF.

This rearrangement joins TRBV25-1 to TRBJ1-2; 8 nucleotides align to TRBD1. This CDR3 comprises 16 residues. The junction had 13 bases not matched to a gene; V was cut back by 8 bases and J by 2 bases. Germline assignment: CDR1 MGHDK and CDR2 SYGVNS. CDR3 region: CASGQGVFSSNYGYTF. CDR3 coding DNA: TGTGCCAGCGGACAGGGAGTTTTCTCCTCCAACTATGGCTACACCTTC.

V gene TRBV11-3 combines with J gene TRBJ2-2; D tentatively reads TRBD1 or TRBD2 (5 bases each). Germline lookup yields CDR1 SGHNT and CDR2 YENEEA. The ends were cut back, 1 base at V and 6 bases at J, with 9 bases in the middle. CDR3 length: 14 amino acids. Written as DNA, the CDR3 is TGTGCCAGCAGCTTAGGATCGGGGCCCGGGGAGCTGTTTTTT. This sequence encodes CASSLGSGPGELFF.